This T cell receptor beta chain was recorded in a study of T cell repertoires in cytomegalovirus infection. Across the whole study: HLA-C-restricted CMV epitopes, recently identified, and well-studied HLA-B-restricted ones were used by the study. It was the public TCR beta signatures that indicated both CMV infection and matching HLA type. Broader study findings: Summed public TCR beta family frequency identified CMV carriers bearing the relevant HLA. Dominating the ex vivo response were HLA-C-restricted CMV-specific TCR beta clonotypes.

TCRdb itself ran the reads through MiXCR, one entry per CDR3 protein. The sample has roughly 990,000 distinct CDR3 sequences; 25% to 40% are singletons. Per the germline V gene, CDR1 is SNHLY and CDR2 is FYNNEI. The V and J ends lost 3 bases and 8 bases, in that order; junction bases with no gene match: 9. The CDR3 sequence is 15 residues long. Note on this clonotype: The antigen remains unidentified.

This receptor was taken from a human donor in good health (CMV status not recorded). Some clones in this sample may be carry-over from other donors' samples. Material: cultured CD8+ T cells from PBMCs, obtained from culture after CMV antigen stimulation. The rearrangement joins TRBV2 to TRBJ2-4, with 8 bases that match TRBD1. The CDR3 DNA sequence: TGTGCCAGCAGTGACGAGGGGCAGGGGGCATACATTCAGTACTTC. Its translation: CASSDEGQGAYIQYF.